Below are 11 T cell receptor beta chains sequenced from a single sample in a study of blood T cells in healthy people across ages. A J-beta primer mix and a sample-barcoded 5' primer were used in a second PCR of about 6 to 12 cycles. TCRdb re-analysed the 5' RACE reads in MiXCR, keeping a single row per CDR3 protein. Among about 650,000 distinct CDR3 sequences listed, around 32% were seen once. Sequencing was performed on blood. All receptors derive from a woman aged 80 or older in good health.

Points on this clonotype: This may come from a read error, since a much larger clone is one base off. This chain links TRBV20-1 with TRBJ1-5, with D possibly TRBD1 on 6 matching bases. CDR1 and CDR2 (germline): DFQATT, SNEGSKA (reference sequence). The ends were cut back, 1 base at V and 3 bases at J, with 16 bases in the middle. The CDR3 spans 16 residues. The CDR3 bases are TGCAGTGCTAGAGTTCTTGGGGGGGGCGACAATCAGCCCCAGCATTTT. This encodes CSARVLGGGDNQPQHF.

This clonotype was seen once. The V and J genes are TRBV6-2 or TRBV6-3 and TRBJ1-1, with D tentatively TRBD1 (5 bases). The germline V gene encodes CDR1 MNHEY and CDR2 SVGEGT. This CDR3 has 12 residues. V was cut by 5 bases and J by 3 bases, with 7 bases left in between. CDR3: CASSGTDTEAFF. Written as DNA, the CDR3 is TGTGCCAGCAGTGGGACGGACACTGAAGCTTTCTTT.

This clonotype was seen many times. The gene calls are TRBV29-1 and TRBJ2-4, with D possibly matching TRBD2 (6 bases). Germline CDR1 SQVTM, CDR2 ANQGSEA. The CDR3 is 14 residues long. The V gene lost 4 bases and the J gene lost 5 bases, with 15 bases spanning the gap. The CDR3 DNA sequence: TGCAGCGTTGGGGGTTCGGGGGAGGAAAACATTCAGTACTTC. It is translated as CSVGGSGEENIQYF.

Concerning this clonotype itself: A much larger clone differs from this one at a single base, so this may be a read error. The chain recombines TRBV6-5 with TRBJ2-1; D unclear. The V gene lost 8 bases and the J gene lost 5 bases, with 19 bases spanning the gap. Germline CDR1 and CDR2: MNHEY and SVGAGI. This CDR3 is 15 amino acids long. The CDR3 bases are TGTGCCAGCGGCCATAAAAGGCTTACCCACAATGAGCAGTTCTTC. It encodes CASGHKRLTHNEQFF.

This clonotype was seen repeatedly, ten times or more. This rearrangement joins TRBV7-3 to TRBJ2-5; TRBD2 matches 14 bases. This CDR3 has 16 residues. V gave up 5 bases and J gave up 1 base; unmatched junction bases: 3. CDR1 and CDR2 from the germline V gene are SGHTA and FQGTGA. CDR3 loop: CASSPGLAGGQETQYF. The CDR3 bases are TGTGCCAGCAGCCCAGGACTAGCGGGGGGCCAAGAGACCCAGTACTTC.

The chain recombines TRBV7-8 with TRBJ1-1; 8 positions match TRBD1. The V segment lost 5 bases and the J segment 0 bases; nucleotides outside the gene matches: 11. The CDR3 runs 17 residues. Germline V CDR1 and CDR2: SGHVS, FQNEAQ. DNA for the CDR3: TGTGCCAGCAGCCTCCAAGGAGGACAGGGACTGAACACTGAAGCTTTCTTT. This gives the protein CASSLQGGQGLNTEAFF. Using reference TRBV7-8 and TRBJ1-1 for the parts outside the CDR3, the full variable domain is GAGVSQSPRYKVAKRGQDVALRCDPISGHVSLFWYQQALGQGPEFLTYFQNEAQLDKSGLPSDRFFAERPEGSVSTLKIQRTQQEDSAVYLCASSLQGGQGLNTEAFFGQGTRLTVV.

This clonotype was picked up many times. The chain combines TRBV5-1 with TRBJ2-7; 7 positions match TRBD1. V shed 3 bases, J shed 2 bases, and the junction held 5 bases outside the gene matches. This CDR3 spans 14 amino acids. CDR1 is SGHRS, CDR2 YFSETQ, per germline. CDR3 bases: TGCGCCAGCAGCTGGGGGACAGCAGCCTACGAGCAGTACTTC. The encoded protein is CASSWGTAAYEQYF.

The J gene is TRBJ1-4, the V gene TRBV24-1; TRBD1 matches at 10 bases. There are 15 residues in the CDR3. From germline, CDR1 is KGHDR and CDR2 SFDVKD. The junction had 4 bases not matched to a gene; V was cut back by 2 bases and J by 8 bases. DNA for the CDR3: TGTGCCACCAGTGATTCCGGGACAGGGGTAGAAAAACTGTTTTTT. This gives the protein CATSDSGTGVEKLFF.

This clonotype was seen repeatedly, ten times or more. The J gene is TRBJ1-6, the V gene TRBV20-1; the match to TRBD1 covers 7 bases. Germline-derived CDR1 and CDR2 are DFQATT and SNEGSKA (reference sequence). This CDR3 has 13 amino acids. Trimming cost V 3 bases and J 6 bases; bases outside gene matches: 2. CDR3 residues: CSARGQSNSPLHF. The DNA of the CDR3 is TGCAGTGCTAGGGGACAGTCTAATTCACCCCTCCACTTT.

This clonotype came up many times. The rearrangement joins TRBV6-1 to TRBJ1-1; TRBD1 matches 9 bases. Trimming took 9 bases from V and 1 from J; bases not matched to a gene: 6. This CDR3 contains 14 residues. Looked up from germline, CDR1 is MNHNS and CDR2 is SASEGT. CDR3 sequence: CASSTGGGNTEAFF. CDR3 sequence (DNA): TGTGCCAGTTCGACAGGGGGAGGGAACACTGAAGCTTTCTTT.

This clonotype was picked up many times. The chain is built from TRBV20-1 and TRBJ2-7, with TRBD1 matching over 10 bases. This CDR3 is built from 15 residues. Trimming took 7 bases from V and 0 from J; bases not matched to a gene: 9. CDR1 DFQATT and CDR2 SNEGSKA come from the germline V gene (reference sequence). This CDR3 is CSGLPGTGDSYEQYF. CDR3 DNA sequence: TGCAGTGGACTCCCCGGGACAGGGGACTCCTACGAGCAGTACTTC.